This entry lists 29 T cell receptor beta chains sequenced from one sample in a study of beta chain features in type 1 diabetes. Expressed TCRB transcripts were sequenced after all isolated RNA was converted to cDNA. Data came from immunoSEQ multiplex PCR; TCRdb stores just in-frame clones and leaves some out. The table lists 150,000 to 190,000 clones, approximately 8.1% of them singletons, with 0.55% to 0.75% in the top ten. Sequencing input: central memory CD4+ T cells from blood. These receptors came from a man aged 18-30 years in good health.

This rearrangement joins TRBV11-3 to TRBJ2-3; no firm D call. V lost 5 bases and J lost 0, with 12 bases in between. This CDR3 has 15 amino acids. Germline V CDR1 and CDR2: SGHNT, YENEEA. The CDR3 sequence is CASSPSRGSTDTQYF. The CDR3 DNA sequence: TGTGCCAGCAGCCCAAGCCGCGGTAGCACAGATACGCAGTATTTT.

This clone came up a few times. This chain links TRBV9 with TRBJ2-7; tentatively, D is TRBD2 (7 bases). Germline V gene sequence: CDR1 SGDLS, CDR2 YYNGEE. There are 16 residues in the CDR3. Trimming removed 0 bases from V and 6 bases from J, with 19 bases in between. In nucleotides, the CDR3 is TGTGCCAGCAGCGTAGGAGGGGGGGCTATGGTTCGCGAGCAGTACTTC. This sequence encodes CASSVGGGAMVREQYF.

V usage is TRBV5-1 and J usage is TRBJ2-7, with TRBD1 matching 8 bases. The trim removed 2 bases at V and 4 bases at J, leaving 8 bases unmatched. Per germline, CDR1 SGHRS and CDR2 YFSETQ. CDR3 length: 15 residues. The CDR3 nucleotides read TGCGCCAGCAGCTTAGGCGGGACAGGTCCGTACGAGCAGTACTTC. Amino acids: CASSLGGTGPYEQYF.

This clone was detected a few times. The chain links TRBV28 to TRBJ1-1; TRBD1 matches at 7 bases. Germline CDR1 is MDHEN and CDR2 is SYDVKM. The V gene end was trimmed by 1 base and the J gene end by 4 bases; junction bases not matched to a gene: 3. There are 14 residues in the CDR3. The DNA of the CDR3 is TGTGCCAGCAGTTTATCAGGGACAGCCACTGAAGCTTTCTTT. It is translated as CASSLSGTATEAFF.

This clone showed up just a few times. The chain has TRBV11-3 and TRBJ2-7; 10 bases line up with TRBD1. This CDR3 has 13 residues. V lost 5 bases and J lost 5; bases outside the gene matches: 3. Per the germline V gene, CDR1 is SGHNT and CDR2 is YENEEA. The CDR3 reads CASSTGQGNEQYF. The DNA for the CDR3 is TGTGCCAGCAGCACGGGACAGGGGAACGAGCAGTACTTC.

The chain is built from TRBV28 and TRBJ2-1, with D unclear. Trimming stripped 6 bases from V and 8 bases from J, with 11 bases between. Germline CDR1 and CDR2: MDHEN and SYDVKM. The CDR3 covers 12 residues. The DNA of the CDR3 is TGTGCCAGCAGGGGTAGCCCGGATGAGCAGTTCTTC. Its translation: CASRGSPDEQFF.

The chain recombines TRBV11-3 with TRBJ2-5, with a possible D match to TRBD2 (6 bases). This CDR3 contains 13 residues. Germline lookup yields CDR1 SGHNT and CDR2 YENEEA. V lost 3 bases and J 1 base, leaving 6 bases between the germline ends. The CDR3 DNA reads as TGTGCCAGCAGCTTGGGACTCCAAGAGACCCAGTACTTC. Amino acid sequence: CASSLGLQETQYF.

V gene TRBV15 combines with J gene TRBJ1-1; D call uncertain. Germline assignment: CDR1 LNHNV and CDR2 YYDKDF (reference sequence). This CDR3 has 12 residues. V lost 1 base to trimming and J lost 4 bases, with 4 bases between them. The DNA for the CDR3 is TGTGCCACCAGCAGAGTATCCACTGAAGCTTTCTTT. It specifies CATSRVSTEAFF. The full variable domain, completed using reference TRBV15 and TRBJ1-1, is DAMVIQNPRYQVTQFGKPVTLSCSQTLNHNVMYWYQQKSSQAPKLLFHYYDKDFNNEADTPDNFQSRRPNTSFCFLDIRSPGLGDTAMYLCATSRVSTEAFFGQGTRLTVV.

This clone was detected only a few times. The V gene is TRBV27, the J gene TRBJ1-1; D is undetermined. CDR1 and CDR2 (germline): MNHEY, SMNVEV (reference sequence). V dropped 3 bases and J dropped 10 bases, with 15 bases sitting between them. There are 13 residues in the CDR3. CDR3 amino acids: CASSFREPMLAFF. The DNA for the CDR3 is TGTGCCAGCAGTTTCCGGGAACCAATGTTAGCTTTCTTT.

The rearrangement uses TRBV7-3 and TRBJ2-1; D possibly corresponds to TRBD2 (6 bases). V was trimmed by 5 bases and J by 7 bases, leaving 18 bases between them. CDR3 length: 15 residues. CDR1 is SGHTA and CDR2 is FQGTGA in the germline V gene. The CDR3 nucleotides are TGTGCCAGCAGCAAAATAGCGGAGGGTGGGAATGAGCAGTTCTTC. Translated, it gives CASSKIAEGGNEQFF.

CDR3 nucleotides: TGTGCCAGCAGCTTAAAGAGATTCGATACGCAGTATTTT. Amino acid sequence: CASSLKRFDTQYF. The J gene is TRBJ2-3, the V gene TRBV7-2; D gene uncertain. From germline, CDR1 is SGHTA and CDR2 FQGNSA. This CDR3 has 13 residues. The V and J ends lost 2 bases and 6 bases respectively, with 9 bases between them.

In this sample, this clone turned up a few times. V and J are TRBV6-5 and TRBJ2-5, with 7 bases fitting TRBD1. The CDR3 is 15 residues long. Germline lookup yields CDR1 MNHEY and CDR2 SVGAGI. V lost 0 bases and J lost 5; bases outside the gene matches: 6. CDR3 residues: CASSYSGSDRETQYF. The CDR3 DNA follows: TGTGCCAGCAGTTACTCCGGCTCGGACAGGGAGACCCAGTACTTC.

This clone has more than one count but fewer than ten. This chain connects TRBV7-9 to TRBJ2-1, with TRBD2 matching over 9 bases. CDR1 is SEHNR, CDR2 FQNEAQ, per germline (reference sequence). V lost 6 bases, J lost 4 bases, and 7 bases stayed unmatched. The CDR3 runs 15 residues. In nucleotides, the CDR3 is TGTGCCAGCAGTCAGCAACTAGCGGGTTACAATGAGCAGTTCTTC. It codes for CASSQQLAGYNEQFF.

This clone was recorded a few times. As DNA, the CDR3 is TGTGCCAGCAGCTTGGACAGGGGGACTGAAGCTTTCTTT. This sequence encodes CASSLDRGTEAFF. The chain has TRBV7-9 and TRBJ1-1; TRBD1 matches 10 bases. The CDR3 runs 13 residues. Germline-derived CDR1 and CDR2 are SEHNR and FQNEAQ (reference sequence). V lost 3 bases and J lost 5; bases outside the gene matches: 0.

V is TRBV28 and J is TRBJ1-5; 8 bases line up with TRBD1. With V trimmed by 6 bases and J by 3 bases, 10 bases remained unmatched. CDR1 and CDR2 (germline): MDHEN, SYDVKM. This CDR3 spans 16 amino acids. The CDR3 region is CASRRRPGGYNQPQHF. The CDR3 coding sequence is TGTGCCAGCAGACGTAGACCAGGGGGCTACAATCAGCCCCAGCATTTT.

This clone has only a few counts. V gene TRBV11-2 combines with J gene TRBJ2-2, with a possible D match to TRBD2 (6 bases). Germline V lookup: CDR1 SGHAT, CDR2 FQNNGV. With 5 bases removed from V and 1 base from J, the gap between germline ends came to 14 bases. The length of the CDR3 is 16 residues. In nucleotides, the CDR3 is TGTGCCAGCAGCCCCCAGGGCGGGAAGAACACCGGGGAGCTGTTTTTT. Encoded protein: CASSPQGGKNTGELFF.

The chain carries TRBV10-3 and TRBJ1-1; 7 bases line up with TRBD1. CDR1 is ENHRY and CDR2 is SYGVKD in the germline V gene. After removal of 3 bases from V and 5 bases from J, the junction contained 12 bases not matched to a gene. The CDR3 sequence is 16 residues long. The CDR3 nucleotides read TGTGCCATCAGTGAAAGGACGGGACAGTCTCGAACTGAAGCTTTCTTT. It codes for CAISERTGQSRTEAFF.

This clone has only a few counts. J is TRBJ1-5 and V is TRBV5-8; 8 bases agree with TRBD1. The CDR3 has 13 residues. V lost 3 bases, J lost 4 bases, and 0 bases stayed unmatched. The germline V gene has CDR1 SGHTS and CDR2 YDEGEE. CDR3 bases: TGTGCCAGCAGCTGGACAGGGAATCAGCCCCAGCATTTT. Translating it yields CASSWTGNQPQHF.

This clone came up a few times. The V gene is TRBV7-2, the J gene TRBJ1-1; TRBD1 agrees at 7 bases. Germline V gene sequence: CDR1 SGHTA, CDR2 FQGNSA. J was trimmed by 11 bases and V by 5 bases; bases with no gene match: 8. This CDR3 is built from 12 residues. The CDR3 sequence: CASSDRVNTAFF. The CDR3 coding sequence is TGTGCCAGCAGCGACAGGGTGAATACGGCTTTCTTT.

This clone showed up just a few times. The genes are TRBV7-8 and TRBJ1-1, with 8 bases identical to TRBD1. Germline V gene sequence: CDR1 SGHVS, CDR2 FQNEAQ. Trimming at V came to 4 bases and at J to 4 bases, leaving 2 bases not matched to a gene. CDR3 length: 13 residues. The DNA of the CDR3 is TGTGCCAGCAGCTGGACAGGGAGCACTGAAGCTTTCTTT. Its protein product is CASSWTGSTEAFF.

V gene TRBV7-6 combines with J gene TRBJ2-5; a possible D gene is TRBD2 (5 bases). The V and J ends lost 4 bases and 2 bases respectively, with 14 bases between them. This CDR3 spans 15 amino acids. The V gene's germline CDR1 is SGHVS and CDR2 FNYEAQ. CDR3 amino acids: CASSSRVGPQETQYF. The CDR3 region has the DNA TGTGCCAGCAGCTCGAGGGTAGGGCCACAAGAGACCCAGTACTTC.

Turning to this clone: Germline is not matched at one junction end, which may reflect a read error. The V and J genes are TRBV19 and TRBJ2-3; D call uncertain. Germline V CDR1 and CDR2: LNHDA, SQIVND (reference sequence). This CDR3 is 12 amino acids long. This CDR3 reads CASRTETGTKHF. The CDR3 DNA follows: TGTGCCAGTCGAACTGAAACGGGTACCAAGCATTTT.

The chain has TRBV5-4 and TRBJ1-2, with D unclear. Germline-derived CDR1 and CDR2 are SGHNT and YYREEE (reference sequence). CDR3 length: 19 residues. Deletions cut 4 bases from V and 0 bases from J, with 25 bases between. CDR3: CASSGIGGMGGQPNYGYTF. CDR3 DNA: TGTGCCAGCAGCGGTATAGGTGGTATGGGTGGGCAGCCTAACTATGGCTACACCTTC.

At least ten counts were recorded for this clone. V and J are TRBV14 and TRBJ2-1; maybe TRBD2 (6 bases). The V gene lost 1 base and the J gene lost 7 bases, with 11 bases spanning the gap. The germline gives CDR1 SGHDN, CDR2 FVKESK. The CDR3 is made up of 14 amino acids. CDR3 sequence: CASSQVGRGNEQFF. In nucleotides, the CDR3 is TGTGCCAGCAGCCAAGTTGGGCGGGGAAATGAGCAGTTCTTC. The full variable domain, with the rest looked up from reference TRBV14 and TRBJ2-1, is EAGVTQFPSHSVIEKGQTVTLRCDPISGHDNLYWYRRVMGKEIKFLLHFVKESKQDESGMPNNRFLAERTGGTYSTLKVQPAELEDSGVYFCASSQVGRGNEQFFGPGTRLTVL.

This clone was detected a few times. The chain employs TRBV18 and TRBJ1-1, with a possible D match to TRBD1 (5 bases). V lost 4 bases and J lost 1, with 16 bases in between. This CDR3 contains 16 residues. Germline assignment: CDR1 KGHSH and CDR2 LQKENI. In DNA, the CDR3 is TGTGCCAGCTCACGGGTACTTACAGGTTCGAACACTGAAGCTTTCTTT. It is translated as CASSRVLTGSNTEAFF.

A few counts support this clone. This chain connects TRBV7-3 to TRBJ1-1; TRBD1 is a possible D gene (6 bases). This CDR3 is 13 amino acids long. The germline V and J ends were trimmed by 5 bases and 3 bases, with 10 bases remaining between them. CDR1 and CDR2 from the germline V gene are SGHTA and FQGTGA. The CDR3 DNA is TGTGCCAGCAGCATTCACAGGGACACTGAAGCTTTCTTT. It encodes CASSIHRDTEAFF.

V is TRBV5-4 and J is TRBJ1-1; D ambiguous. Trimming removed 0 bases at V and 5 bases at J, with 11 bases between. CDR1 is SGHNT and CDR2 is YYREEE in the germline V gene (reference sequence). The length of the CDR3 is 14 residues. CDR3 sequence: CASSLAAGGTEAFF. CDR3 nucleotide sequence: TGTGCCAGCAGCTTGGCGGCGGGCGGGACTGAAGCTTTCTTT. Looking up the rest from reference TRBV5-4 and TRBJ1-1 gives the full variable domain: ETGVTQSPTHLIKTRGQQVTLRCSSQSGHNTVSWYQQALGQGPQFIFQYYREEENGRGNFPPRFSGLQFPNYSSELNVNALELDDSALYLCASSLAAGGTEAFFGQGTRLTVV.

V gene TRBV4-3 combines with J gene TRBJ2-1; 7 bases fit TRBD2. The V gene end was trimmed by 3 bases and the J gene end by 4 bases; junction bases not matched to a gene: 9. The CDR3 loop spans 16 amino acids. Germline V lookup: CDR1 LGHNA, CDR2 YSLEER. CDR3 DNA sequence: TGCGCCAGCAGCCAGGTATATAGCGGGCTTTACAATGAGCAGTTCTTC. Translated: CASSQVYSGLYNEQFF.

This clone occurred many times. The genes are TRBV4-3 and TRBJ2-1; D might be TRBD2 (6 bases). V was clipped by 2 bases and J by 9 bases, with 8 bases between them. The CDR3 covers 12 residues. The V gene's germline CDR1 is LGHNA and CDR2 YSLEER. The DNA of the CDR3 is TGCGCCAGCAGCCAAACGGGAGTTGAGCAGTTCTTC. It specifies CASSQTGVEQFF.